The T cell receptor beta chain under discussion was sequenced for a study of molecular identifiers for immune sequencing clone quantification. Study observations and caveats: It was shown that clones above 20 RNA copies held over 99% of effector molecules, but under 1% in naive cells. Spiked TCR RNA from one Jurkat cell reportedly showed up when mixed among one million naive cells.

This CDR3 has 15 amino acids. With 5 bases removed from V and 1 base from J, the gap between germline ends came to 12 bases. CDR1 is SEHNR, CDR2 FQNEAQ, per germline (reference sequence). TCRdb passed the PCR reads through MiXCR, listing each CDR3 protein once. The data hold 250,000 to 400,000 distinct CDR3 sequences, with 20% to 25% observed a single time. The authors sorted naive CD8 T cells as CD8+CD4-CCR7+CD45RA+. In this sample, this clonotype turned up many times. Its target is not known. The sample comprised naive CD8+ T cells from blood, with Jurkat cell RNA spiked in. The subset was: FACS-sorted CD8+CD4-CCR7+CD45RA+ naive T cells. This sequence was found in a human donor in good health. Some libraries in this study had Jurkat cell RNA spiked in. The J gene is TRBJ2-1, the V gene TRBV7-9, with D possibly matching TRBD1 (6 bases). The DNA for the CDR3 is TGTGCCAGCAGCCCCGGGCAGGGGTCCTACAATGAGCAGTTCTTC. Its protein product is CASSPGQGSYNEQFF.